This T cell receptor beta chain is from a study of cytomegalovirus exposure and HLA in healthy donors. Study-wide points: In vitro work confirmed that a few CMV-associated chains recognize CMV antigens. Equally common other TCR beta chains were less clonally expanded than HLA-associated ones, a later analysis found. Looking again later, the authors saw that most CMV-associated TCR beta chains seemed HLA-restricted.

Those who donated were healthy bone marrow donors. On this clone itself: The antigen remains undetermined.

The PCR used 60 Vbeta and 13 Jbeta primers. The table came from immunoSEQ multiplex PCR; TCRdb's copy has only in-frame clones and leaves some out. The repertoire holds 120,000 to 150,000 clones, with roughly two thirds as singletons. The germline gives CDR1 SEHNR, CDR2 FQNEAQ (reference sequence). The CDR3 extends over 13 amino acids. V dropped 3 bases and J dropped 2 bases, with 5 bases sitting between them. The sequence was obtained from a male donor in good health and CMV-seronegative. The chain couples TRBV7-9 to TRBJ1-3; no firm D call. The sample consisted of PBMCs. The CDR3 loop reads CASSLEAGNTIYF. In DNA form, the CDR3 reads TGTGCCAGCAGCTTGGAGGCTGGAAACACCATATATTTT.